The 18 T cell receptor beta chains below were found in one sample sequenced in a study of PD-L1 blockade in urothelial cancer. Profiling relied on immunoSEQ multiplex PCR, and the TCRdb table lists in-frame clones only, not all of them. The sample shows fewer than 75,000 clones, approximately 87% of them seen only once. This sample's time point: pretreatment peripheral blood. The specimen was PBMCs, collected around atezolizumab (anti-PD-L1) treatment. These receptors all stem from a man between 65 and 85 years old with urothelial cancer.

The CDR3 here is CASSPPVTRDTGELFF. CDR3 bases: TGTGCCAGCAGCCCTCCCGTGACTAGAGACACCGGGGAGCTGTTTTTT. The chain links TRBV5-4 to TRBJ2-2, with a possible D match to TRBD2 (6 bases). Germline V CDR1 and CDR2: SGHNT, YYREEE (reference sequence). V dropped 4 bases and J dropped 3 bases, with 16 bases sitting between them. The CDR3 has 16 residues.

The V gene is TRBV5-1, the J gene TRBJ2-7; 10 bases match TRBD1. The J segment lost 6 bases and the V segment lost 1 base, leaving 4 bases of the junction unmatched. The CDR3 length is 14 residues. The germline gives CDR1 SGHRS, CDR2 YFSETQ. The CDR3 DNA reads TGCGCCAGCAGCTTGCCCGGACAGGGGGGCGAGCAGTACTTC. It is translated as CASSLPGQGGEQYF.

This clone was observed a few times. This chain links TRBV5-1 with TRBJ2-3, with unresolved D. CDR1 is SGHRS, CDR2 YFSETQ, per germline. Trimming took off 0 bases at V and 1 base at J, with 12 bases between the two ends. CDR3 length equals 16 residues. The CDR3: CASSLVSLARTDTQYF. CDR3 bases: TGCGCCAGCAGCTTGGTATCGCTGGCCCGCACAGATACGCAGTATTTT. Together with reference TRBV5-1 and TRBJ2-3, the CDR3 gives the full variable domain: KAGVTQTPRYLIKTRGQQVTLSCSPISGHRSVSWYQQTPGQGLQFLFEYFSETQRNKGNFPGRFSGRQFSNSRSEMNVSTLELGDSALYLCASSLVSLARTDTQYFGPGTRLTVL.

The rearrangement links TRBV27 to TRBJ2-7, with D perhaps TRBD1 (6 bases). The CDR3 extends over 17 amino acids. Trimming shortened V by 6 bases and J by 0 bases, and 21 bases separated the two germline ends. The germline V gene has CDR1 MNHEY and CDR2 SMNVEV (reference sequence). Here the CDR3 reads CASSLQGGRGSSYEQYF. The CDR3 nucleotides read TGTGCCAGCAGCCTCCAAGGGGGAAGGGGCTCCTCCTACGAGCAGTACTTC.

The V and J genes are TRBV7-9 and TRBJ2-1, with D maybe TRBD2 (5 bases). CDR3 size: 13 residues. Trimming left V 4 bases short and J 9 bases short, with 13 bases between. Germline CDR1 and CDR2: SEHNR and FQNEAQ (reference sequence). Written as DNA, the CDR3 is TGTGCCAGCAGCTCCCCAGGCAGCGGTGAGCAGTTCTTC. This codes for CASSSPGSGEQFF.

This chain uses TRBV7-6 with TRBJ1-4; 7 nucleotides line up with TRBD1. CDR1 is SGHVS, CDR2 FNYEAQ, per germline. V was pared by 5 bases and J by 7 bases, with 13 bases of the junction left unmatched. This CDR3 is built from 16 residues. CDR3 in amino acids: CASSETSKGAVEKLFF. The DNA of the CDR3 is TGTGCCAGCAGCGAGACTAGTAAGGGGGCGGTTGAAAAACTGTTTTTT.

The V and J genes are TRBV6-1 and TRBJ1-3; 7 positions agree with TRBD1. The CDR3 consists of 14 residues. Germline V gene data show CDR1 as MNHNS and CDR2 as SASEGT. Losses at the gene ends were 5 bases for V and 0 bases for J; bases not matched to a gene: 1. The CDR3 is CASSPGGSGNTIYF. In DNA form, the CDR3 reads TGTGCCAGCAGTCCAGGGGGCTCTGGAAACACCATATATTTT.

The chain combines TRBV28 with TRBJ2-7; 8 nucleotides match TRBD1. V dropped 5 bases and J dropped 0; count of bases not matched to a gene: 3. The germline CDR1 and CDR2 sequences are MDHEN and SYDVKM. The CDR3 is made up of 14 amino acids. Here the CDR3 reads CASSPGQASYEQYF. CDR3 bases: TGTGCCAGCAGTCCGGGACAGGCCTCCTACGAGCAGTACTTC.

CDR3 sequence (DNA): TGTGCCAGCAGTTTAAATGGTCTAGTTCCCACCTACGAGCAGTACTTC. This gives the protein CASSLNGLVPTYEQYF. The rearrangement links TRBV27 to TRBJ2-7; D not certain. The CDR3 has 16 amino acids. The germline gives CDR1 MNHEY, CDR2 SMNVEV (reference sequence). Trimming shortened V by 2 bases and J by 2 bases, and 16 bases separated the two germline ends.

The chain has TRBV6-6 and TRBJ1-5; 7 bases align to TRBD1. The ends lost 6 bases at V and 7 bases at J; junction bases unmatched: 9. Germline lookup yields CDR1 MNHNY and CDR2 SVGAGI (reference sequence). The CDR3 has 14 residues. As DNA, the CDR3 is TGTGCCAGCAGCAAACAGGGGAACAGGCAGCCCCAGCATTTT. It codes for CASSKQGNRQPQHF.

The rearrangement uses TRBV7-9 and TRBJ2-3; the D gene is possibly TRBD2 (5 bases). The V gene's germline CDR1 is SEHNR and CDR2 FQNEAQ (reference sequence). This CDR3 is built from 15 residues. V gave up 5 bases and J gave up 5 bases, with 17 bases separating them. The CDR3 DNA reads TGTGCCAGCAGCCTACCGAAGAGGGTGGGAGATACGCAGTATTTT. It encodes CASSLPKRVGDTQYF. Full variable domain (missing parts from reference TRBV7-9 and TRBJ2-3): DTGVSQNPRHKITKRGQNVTFRCDPISEHNRLYWYRQTLGQGPEFLTYFQNEAQLEKSRLLSDRFSAERPKGSFSTLEIQRTEQGDSAMYLCASSLPKRVGDTQYFGPGTRLTVL.

The chain combines TRBV9 with TRBJ2-5; maybe TRBD2 (6 bases). This CDR3 has 15 amino acids. The germline CDR1 and CDR2 sequences are SGDLS and YYNGEE. V lost 0 bases, J lost 1 base, and 10 bases lay in between. CDR3 sequence: CASSVAGGTQETQYF. CDR3 nucleotides: TGTGCCAGCAGCGTAGCTGGCGGGACCCAAGAGACCCAGTACTTC.

This sequence joins TRBV10-1 and TRBJ2-7; D remains ambiguous. Trimming removed 3 bases from V and 5 bases from J, with 14 bases in between. This CDR3 comprises 14 residues. Germline values: CDR1 WNHNN, CDR2 SYGVQD (reference sequence). This CDR3 is CASSDVGDWDEQYF. CDR3 bases: TGCGCCAGCAGTGATGTCGGAGATTGGGACGAGCAGTACTTC.

The V gene is TRBV4-1, the J gene TRBJ2-1; 9 bases are a match to TRBD2. The CDR3 is made up of 17 amino acids. The V gene end was trimmed by 2 bases and the J gene end by 6 bases; junction bases not matched to a gene: 11. Germline V gene sequence: CDR1 MGHRA, CDR2 YSYEKL. DNA for the CDR3: TGCGCCAGCAGCCAAAGGGTCCCAGCGGGAGGATTCAATGAGCAGTTCTTC. Translating it yields CASSQRVPAGGFNEQFF.

The chain joins TRBV6-1 to TRBJ2-7; D perhaps matches TRBD2 (6 bases). Germline V lookup: CDR1 MNHNS, CDR2 SASEGT. The CDR3 is 15 residues long. V dropped 8 bases and J dropped 3 bases, with 20 bases sitting between them. CDR3 DNA sequence: TGTGCCAGCCTCCCATCGGTAGCGGCTTTCTACGAGCAGTACTTC. This encodes CASLPSVAAFYEQYF.

The genes are TRBV18 and TRBJ1-2; 10 positions agree with TRBD1. The CDR3 runs 18 residues. V dropped 2 bases and J dropped 5; count of bases not matched to a gene: 14. Germline values: CDR1 KGHSH, CDR2 LQKENI. The CDR3 sequence: CASSPGSGTGADKYGYTF. CDR3 nucleotide sequence: TGTGCCAGCTCACCAGGGTCCGGGACAGGGGCCGATAAGTATGGCTACACCTTC. Looking up the rest from reference TRBV18 and TRBJ1-2 gives the full variable domain: NAGVMQNPRHLVRRRGQEARLRCSPMKGHSHVYWYRQLPEEGLKFMVYLQKENIIDESGMPKERFSAEFPKEGPSILRIQQVVRGDSAAYFCASSPGSGTGADKYGYTFGSGTRLTVV.

This clone turned up a few times. Here the CDR3 reads CASKSWGTGLNTEAFF. For the CDR3, the DNA is TGTGCCAGCAAATCATGGGGGACAGGACTAAACACTGAAGCTTTCTTT. The genes are TRBV2 and TRBJ1-1, with TRBD1 matching over 8 bases. Germline CDR1 reads SNHLY; CDR2 reads FYNNEI. The ends lost 7 bases at V and 2 bases at J; junction bases unmatched: 12. The CDR3 sequence is 16 residues long.

Here the CDR3 reads CSVIRQAEAFF. CDR3 sequence (DNA): TGCAGCGTAATCCGACAGGCTGAAGCTTTCTTT. This sequence joins TRBV29-1 and TRBJ1-1; TRBD1 might be the D (6 bases). The germline V and J ends were trimmed by 6 bases and 6 bases, with 11 bases remaining between them. The CDR3 contains 11 residues. Germline V gene lookup returns CDR1 SQVTM and CDR2 ANQGSEA.